Listed below are T cell receptor beta chains from one sample, sequenced in a study of human T cells and chemical hapten exposure. TCRdb used MiXCR to reprocess the RACE reads, holding one entry per CDR3 protein. The data contain some 110,000 distinct CDR3 sequences, about an eighth of them singletons. The sample here was whole blood, taken in connection with sensitization to the hapten diphenylcyclopropenone (DPC). These receptors came from a woman in her forties or fifties with alopecia areata. Some clones in this sample may be carry-over from other donors' samples. The CDR3 runs from the conserved cysteine through the conserved F or W. The D gene is left open where the match is weak. The size of a clone is reported for some rows only, either as once, few or many, or as a class for expanded clones.

size	D	V	J	CDR3	DNA
few	NA	TRBV28	TRBJ2-5	CASSNGQIQETQYF	TGTGCCAGCAGCAATGGACAGATCCAAGAGACCCAGTACTTC
NA	NA	TRBV24-1	TRBJ2-2	CATSDSNPSRELFF	TGTGCCACCAGTGATTCAAATCCCTCACGGGAGCTGTTTTTT
NA	NA	TRBV27	TRBJ1-6	CASRYEVRALNSPLHF	TGTGCCAGCAGATATGAAGTCCGGGCCTTAAATTCACCCCTCCACTTT
few	TRBD1	TRBV7-6	TRBJ2-2	CASSPGQALNTGELFF	TGTGCCAGCAGCCCCGGACAGGCCCTGAACACCGGGGAGCTGTTTTTT
NA	TRBD2	TRBV5-6	TRBJ2-3	CASSSRTSPTDTQYF	TGTGCCAGCAGCTCTCGGACTAGCCCAACAGATACGCAGTATTTT
many	NA	TRBV3-1	TRBJ2-7	CASSQGAGPGSEQYF	TGTGCCAGCAGCCAAGGCGCTGGGCCGGGTAGCGAGCAGTACTTC
few	NA	TRBV5-1	TRBJ2-3	CASSPGDYTQYF	TGCGCCAGCAGCCCAGGCGACTATACGCAGTATTTT
NA	TRBD1	TRBV7-6	TRBJ2-5	CASSRTGAPETQYF	TGTGCCAGCAGCCGGACAGGGGCGCCAGAGACCCAGTACTTC
NA	NA	TRBV19	TRBJ2-3	CASRSTDTQYF	TGTGCCAGTAGAAGTACAGATACGCAGTATTTT
few	TRBD2	TRBV6-6	TRBJ2-3	CASSGRGAADTQYF	TGTGCCAGCAGTGGGCGGGGGGCCGCAGATACGCAGTATTTT
many	NA	TRBV7-9	TRBJ2-7	CASSSWGLYEQYF	TGTGCCAGCAGCTCGTGGGGCTTATACGAGCAGTACTTC
NA	NA	TRBV11-2	TRBJ1-3	CVSSRGTSGNTIYF	TGTGTCAGCAGCCGCGGGACATCTGGAAACACCATATATTTT
NA	NA	TRBV12-3/TRBV12-4	TRBJ1-4	CASSTSTNEKLFF	TGTGCCAGCAGTACCTCGACTAATGAAAAACTGTTTTTT
many	NA	TRBV7-8	TRBJ2-2	CASSLDLLVEAGELFF	TGTGCCAGCAGCTTAGATTTACTAGTGGAGGCCGGGGAGCTGTTTTTT
few	TRBD1	TRBV7-6	TRBJ1-1	CASSLSWGQGEAFF	TGTGCCAGCAGCTTATCGTGGGGACAGGGTGAAGCTTTCTTT
many	NA	TRBV6-1	TRBJ1-1	CASSGTFVTNTEAFF	TGTGCCAGCAGTGGGACCTTTGTAACGAACACTGAAGCTTTCTTT
many	TRBD1	TRBV7-6	TRBJ2-7	CASSLASKGADYSYEQYF	TGTGCCAGCAGCTTAGCGTCCAAGGGGGCAGATTACTCCTACGAGCAGTACTTC
few	NA	TRBV28	TRBJ1-5	CASSLSGTWGRGDQPQHF	TGTGCCAGCAGTTTATCGGGCACGTGGGGGAGGGGAGATCAGCCCCAGCATTTT
few	NA	TRBV2	TRBJ2-1	CASSESSYNEQFF	TGTGCCAGCAGTGAGTCTAGCTACAATGAGCAGTTCTTC
few	NA	TRBV6-5	TRBJ1-1	CASTLTGRAEAFF	TGTGCCAGCACCTTAACAGGGAGGGCTGAAGCTTTCTTT
NA	NA	TRBV5-4	TRBJ1-2	CASSPDGNYGYTF	TGTGCCAGCAGCCCCGACGGGAACTATGGCTACACCTTC
few	NA	TRBV24-1	TRBJ2-3	CATSARTATDTQYF	TGTGCCACCAGTGCCCGGACAGCCACAGATACGCAGTATTTT
many	TRBD1	TRBV11-2	TRBJ1-2	CASSPTGGLYGYTF	TGTGCCAGCAGCCCGACAGGGGGCCTTTATGGCTACACCTTC
NA	TRBD1	TRBV27	TRBJ1-2	CASSFRDRGWGYTF	TGTGCCAGCAGTTTCAGGGACAGGGGTTGGGGCTACACCTTC
NA	NA	TRBV7-2	TRBJ2-3	CASSPYSGADTQYF	TGTGCCAGCAGCCCCTACAGTGGGGCAGATACGCAGTATTTT
NA	NA	TRBV29-1	TRBJ1-5	CSVREGDQPQHF	TGCAGCGTAAGAGAGGGGGATCAGCCCCAGCATTTT
NA	NA	TRBV6-6	TRBJ1-2	CASSYSFRSYGYTF	TGTGCCAGCAGTTACTCTTTCCGTAGTTATGGCTACACCTTC
many	NA	TRBV28	TRBJ2-5	CASGAEYF	TGTGCCAGCGGGGCCGAGTACTTC
NA	NA	TRBV4-2	TRBJ2-2	CASRNRELGDTGELFF	TGTGCCAGCAGAAACCGGGAACTTGGGGACACCGGGGAGCTGTTTTTT
few	TRBD2	TRBV5-1	TRBJ2-1	CASSREAGGRYEQFF	TGCGCCAGCTCTAGGGAAGCGGGAGGAAGGTATGAGCAGTTCTTC
NA	NA	TRBV27	TRBJ2-7	CASSYGESYEQYF	TGTGCCAGCAGTTATGGGGAGTCCTACGAGCAGTACTTC
few	NA	TRBV11-2	TRBJ2-3	CASSFDKGGTDTQYF	TGTGCCAGCAGCTTCGATAAGGGAGGCACAGATACGCAGTATTTT
few	NA	TRBV6-5	TRBJ1-5	CASSAAPNQPQHF	TGTGCCAGCAGCGCGGCGCCGAATCAGCCCCAGCATTTT
NA	NA	TRBV7-2	TRBJ1-5	CASSSGQLQPQHF	TGTGCCAGCAGCTCAGGACAGCTGCAGCCCCAGCATTTT
few	NA	TRBV29-1	TRBJ1-2	CSVGSLYGYTF	TGCAGCGTTGGCAGCCTCTATGGCTACACCTTC
once	TRBD1	TRBV7-9	TRBJ2-1	CASSLTTGGAGNEQFF	TGTGCCAGCAGCTTAACGACAGGGGGCGCGGGCAATGAGCAGTTCTTC
many	NA	TRBV28	TRBJ1-5	CASKTDSNQPQHF	TGTGCCAGCAAGACGGACTCCAATCAGCCCCAGCATTTT
NA	TRBD1	TRBV6-5	TRBJ1-1	CASSRGHTEAFF	TGTGCCTCAAGCAGGGGGCACACTGAAGCTTTCTTT
NA	TRBD1	TRBV2	TRBJ1-4	CASSGEQGAEKLFF	TGTGCCAGCAGTGGGGAACAGGGGGCCGAAAAACTGTTTTTT
NA	TRBD2	TRBV20-1	TRBJ2-7	CSLAVAGRYEQYF	TGCAGTCTTGCGGTAGCGGGGAGGTACGAGCAGTACTTC